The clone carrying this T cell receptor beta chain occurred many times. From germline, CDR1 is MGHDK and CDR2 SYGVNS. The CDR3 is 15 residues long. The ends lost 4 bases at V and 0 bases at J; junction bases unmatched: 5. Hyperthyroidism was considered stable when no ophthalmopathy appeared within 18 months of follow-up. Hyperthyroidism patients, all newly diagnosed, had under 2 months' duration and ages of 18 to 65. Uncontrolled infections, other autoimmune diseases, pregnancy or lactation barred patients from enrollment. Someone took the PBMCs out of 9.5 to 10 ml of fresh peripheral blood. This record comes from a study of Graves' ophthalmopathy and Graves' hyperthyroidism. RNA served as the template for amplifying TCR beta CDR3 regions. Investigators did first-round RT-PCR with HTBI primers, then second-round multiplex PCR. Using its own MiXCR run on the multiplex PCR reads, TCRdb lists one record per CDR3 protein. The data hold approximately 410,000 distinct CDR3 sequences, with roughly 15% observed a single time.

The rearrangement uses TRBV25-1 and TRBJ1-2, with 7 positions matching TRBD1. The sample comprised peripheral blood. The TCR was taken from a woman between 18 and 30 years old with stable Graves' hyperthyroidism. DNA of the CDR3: TGTGCCAGCAGTGCGGACAGGAAAGCTAACTATGGCTACACCTTC. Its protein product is CASSADRKANYGYTF.